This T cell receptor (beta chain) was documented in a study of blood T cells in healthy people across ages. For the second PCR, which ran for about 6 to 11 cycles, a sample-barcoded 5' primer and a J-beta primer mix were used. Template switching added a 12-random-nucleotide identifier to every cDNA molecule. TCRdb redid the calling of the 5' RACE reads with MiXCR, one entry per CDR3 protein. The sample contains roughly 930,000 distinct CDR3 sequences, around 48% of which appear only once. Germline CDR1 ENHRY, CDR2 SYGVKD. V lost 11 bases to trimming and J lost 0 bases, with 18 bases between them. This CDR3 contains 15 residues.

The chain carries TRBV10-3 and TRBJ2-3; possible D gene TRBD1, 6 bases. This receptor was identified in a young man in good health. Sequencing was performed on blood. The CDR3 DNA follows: TGTGCCGTCAAAACTGGGACACTTAGCACAGATACGCAGTATTTT. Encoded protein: CAVKTGTLSTDTQYF.